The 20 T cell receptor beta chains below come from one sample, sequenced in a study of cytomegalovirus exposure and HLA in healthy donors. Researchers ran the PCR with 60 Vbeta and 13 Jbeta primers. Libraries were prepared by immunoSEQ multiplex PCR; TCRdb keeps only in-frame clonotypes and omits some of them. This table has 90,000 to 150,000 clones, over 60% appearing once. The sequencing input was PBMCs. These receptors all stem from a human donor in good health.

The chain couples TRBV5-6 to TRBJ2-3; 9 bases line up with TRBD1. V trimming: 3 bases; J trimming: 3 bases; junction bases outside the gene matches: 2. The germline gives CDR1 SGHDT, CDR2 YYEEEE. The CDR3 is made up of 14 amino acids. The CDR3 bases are TGTGCCAGCAGCTGGGACAGGGAGACAGATACGCAGTATTTT. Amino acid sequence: CASSWDRETDTQYF.

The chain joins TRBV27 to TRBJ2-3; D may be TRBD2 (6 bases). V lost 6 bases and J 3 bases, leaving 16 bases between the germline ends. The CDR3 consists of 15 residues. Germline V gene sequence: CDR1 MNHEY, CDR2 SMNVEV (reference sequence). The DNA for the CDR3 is TGTGCCAGCAGCCGAAGGAGTGGGGGGACAGATACGCAGTATTTT. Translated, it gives CASSRRSGGTDTQYF.

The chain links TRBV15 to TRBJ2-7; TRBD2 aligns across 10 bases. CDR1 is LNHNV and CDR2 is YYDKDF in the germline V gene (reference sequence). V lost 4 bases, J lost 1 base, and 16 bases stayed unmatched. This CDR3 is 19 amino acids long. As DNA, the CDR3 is TGTGCCACCAGCATTAATTACGGAGGGGCTAGCGGGAGATCCTACGAGCAGTACTTC. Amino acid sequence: CATSINYGGASGRSYEQYF.

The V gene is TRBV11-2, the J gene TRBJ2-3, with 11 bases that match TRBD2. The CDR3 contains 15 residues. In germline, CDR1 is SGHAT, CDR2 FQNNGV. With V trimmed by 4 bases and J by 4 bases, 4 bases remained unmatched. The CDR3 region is CASSSPGLAADTQYF. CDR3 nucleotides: TGTGCCAGCAGCTCCCCGGGACTAGCGGCAGATACGCAGTATTTT.

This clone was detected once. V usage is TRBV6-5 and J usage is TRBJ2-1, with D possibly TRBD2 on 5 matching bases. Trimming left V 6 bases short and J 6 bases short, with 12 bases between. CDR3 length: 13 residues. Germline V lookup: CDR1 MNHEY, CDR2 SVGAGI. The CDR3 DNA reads TGTGCCAGCAGGAAAGCCGAGGGCAATGAGCAGTTCTTC. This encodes CASRKAEGNEQFF.

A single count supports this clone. The CDR3 nucleotides read TGTGCCAGTAGTATAGGACAGAGGGCCAAAAACATTCAGTACTTC. This translates into CASSIGQRAKNIQYF. V usage is TRBV19 and J usage is TRBJ2-4, with D possibly being TRBD1 (5 bases). V was clipped by 1 base and J by 1 base, with 8 bases between them. This CDR3 contains 15 residues. Germline V gene lookup returns CDR1 LNHDA and CDR2 SQIVND (reference sequence).

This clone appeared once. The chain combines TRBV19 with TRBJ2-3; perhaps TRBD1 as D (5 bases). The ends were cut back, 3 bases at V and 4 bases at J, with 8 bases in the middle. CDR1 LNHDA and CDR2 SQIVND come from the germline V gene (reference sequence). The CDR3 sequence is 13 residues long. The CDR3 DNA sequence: TGTGCCAGTAGTATTGACAGCCCAGATACGCAGTATTTT. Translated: CASSIDSPDTQYF.

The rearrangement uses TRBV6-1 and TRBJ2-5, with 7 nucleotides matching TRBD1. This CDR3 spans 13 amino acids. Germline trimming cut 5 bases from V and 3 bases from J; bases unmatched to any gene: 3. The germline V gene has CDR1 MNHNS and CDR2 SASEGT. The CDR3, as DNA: TGTGCCAGCAGTCGGGACAGAGAAGAGACCCAGTACTTC. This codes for CASSRDREETQYF.

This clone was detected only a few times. Written as DNA, the CDR3 is TGTGCCAGCAGGGACAGGGGGAGCTTCCAAGAGACCCAGTACTTC. It specifies CASRDRGSFQETQYF. The chain is built from TRBV19 and TRBJ2-5; 11 bases map to TRBD1. Per germline, CDR1 LNHDA and CDR2 SQIVND (reference sequence). The CDR3 loop spans 15 amino acids. J lost 1 base, V lost 9 bases, and 7 bases had no gene match.

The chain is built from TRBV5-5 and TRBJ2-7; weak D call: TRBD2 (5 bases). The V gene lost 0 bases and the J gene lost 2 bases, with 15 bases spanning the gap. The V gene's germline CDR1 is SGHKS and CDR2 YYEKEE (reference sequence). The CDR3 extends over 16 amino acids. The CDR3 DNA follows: TGTGCCAGCAGCTTGGAGGGTGGGCGGGCAGCCTACGAGCAGTACTTC. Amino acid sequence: CASSLEGGRAAYEQYF.

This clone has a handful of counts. The CDR3, as DNA: TGTGCCAGCTCACCAAATTGGGGGGGCCCGAACACCGGGGAGCTGTTTTTT. Translation: CASSPNWGGPNTGELFF. V is TRBV18 and J is TRBJ2-2; tentatively, D is TRBD2 (7 bases). Germline V CDR1 and CDR2: KGHSH, LQKENI. V lost 2 bases and J 0 bases, leaving 13 bases between the germline ends. This CDR3 region has 17 residues.

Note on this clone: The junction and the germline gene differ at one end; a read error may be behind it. CDR3 coding DNA: TGTGCTAGCAGCTTAGCGCCGGCGGGAGGCACAGATACGCAGTATTTT. Translated: CASSLAPAGGTDTQYF. The chain carries TRBV7-7 and TRBJ2-3, with TRBD2 matching 7 bases. Germline lookup yields CDR1 SSHAT and CDR2 FNYEAQ (reference sequence). There are 16 residues in the CDR3.

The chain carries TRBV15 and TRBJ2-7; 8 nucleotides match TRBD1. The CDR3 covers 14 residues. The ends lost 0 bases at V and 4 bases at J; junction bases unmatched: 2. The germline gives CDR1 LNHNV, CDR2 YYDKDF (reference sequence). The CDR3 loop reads CATSRDRGPYEQYF. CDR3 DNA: TGTGCCACCAGCAGAGACAGGGGGCCGTACGAGCAGTACTTC.

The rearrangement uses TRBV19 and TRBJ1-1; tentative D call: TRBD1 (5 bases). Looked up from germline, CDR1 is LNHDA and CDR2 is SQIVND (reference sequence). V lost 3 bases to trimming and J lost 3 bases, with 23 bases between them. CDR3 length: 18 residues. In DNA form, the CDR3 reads TGTGCCAGTAGTATTTCCAGGGTGCTACGGGTAGGCGACACTGAAGCTTTCTTT. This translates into CASSISRVLRVGDTEAFF.

For the CDR3, the DNA is TGTGCCTGGAGTGTACGTGCAGGGGGTGGCTACACCTTC. Translation gives CAWSVRAGGGYTF. The chain links TRBV30 to TRBJ1-2; TRBD1 aligns across 7 bases. Trimming cost V 0 bases and J 7 bases; bases outside gene matches: 5. Germline CDR1 GTSNPN, CDR2 SVGIG (reference sequence). CDR3 length equals 13 residues.

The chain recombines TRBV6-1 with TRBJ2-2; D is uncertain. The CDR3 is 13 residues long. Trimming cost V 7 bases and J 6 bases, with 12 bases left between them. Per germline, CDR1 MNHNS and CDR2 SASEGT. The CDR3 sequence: CASTDMVSGELFF. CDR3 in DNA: TGTGCCAGCACCGACATGGTCTCCGGGGAGCTGTTTTTT.

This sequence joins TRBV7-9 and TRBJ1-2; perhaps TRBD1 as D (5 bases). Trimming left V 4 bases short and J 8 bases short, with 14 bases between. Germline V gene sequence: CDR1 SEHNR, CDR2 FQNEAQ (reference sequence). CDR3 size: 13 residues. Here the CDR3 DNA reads TGTGCCAGCAGCTCCCAGGGTTGGGGCGGCTACACCTTC. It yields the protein CASSSQGWGGYTF.

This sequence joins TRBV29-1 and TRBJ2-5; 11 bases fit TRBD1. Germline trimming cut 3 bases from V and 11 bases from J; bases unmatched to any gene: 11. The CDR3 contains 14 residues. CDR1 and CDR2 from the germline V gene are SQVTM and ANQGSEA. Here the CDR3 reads CSVERDRGVQEQYF. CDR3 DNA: TGCAGCGTTGAGAGGGACAGGGGGGTCCAGGAGCAGTACTTC.

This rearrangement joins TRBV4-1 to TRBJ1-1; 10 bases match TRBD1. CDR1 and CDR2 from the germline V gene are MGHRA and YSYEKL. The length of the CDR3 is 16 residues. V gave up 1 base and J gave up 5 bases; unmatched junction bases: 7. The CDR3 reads CASSQVGDRGQTEAFF. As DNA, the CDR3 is TGCGCCAGCAGCCAAGTAGGTGACAGGGGGCAGACTGAAGCTTTCTTT.

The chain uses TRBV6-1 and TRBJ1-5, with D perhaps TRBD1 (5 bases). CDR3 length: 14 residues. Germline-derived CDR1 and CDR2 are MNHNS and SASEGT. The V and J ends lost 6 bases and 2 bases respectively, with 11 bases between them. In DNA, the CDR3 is TGTGCCAGCAGAAACGGGGGAGGCAATCAGCCCCAGCATTTT. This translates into CASRNGGGNQPQHF.